The subject of this entry is one TCR beta chain. Its antigen remains unidentified. The sample belongs to a study of cytomegalovirus exposure and HLA in healthy donors. Study background: T cells numbering about 179 million yielded 117 million unique TCR beta sequences in an earlier analysis.

Primers for the PCR totalled 60 Vbeta and 13 Jbeta. Sequenced by immunoSEQ multiplex PCR; TCRdb stores in-frame clones only, minus some. The data show over 150,000 clones, with 68% seen just once and 1.4% to 1.5% held by the top ten. Germline V gene sequence: CDR1 LNHDA, CDR2 SQIVND (reference sequence). The germline V and J ends were trimmed by 3 bases and 7 bases, with 10 bases remaining between them. CDR3 length equals 13 residues. Findings and caveats of the study: Reports state that TCR beta sequences accurately predicted most subjects' HLA-A and HLA-B alleles. A link between a missense DCLRE1C variant and TCR beta V- and J-gene trimming emerged from a later analysis. Rarity marked most TCR sequences, yet some public TCRs occurred in many donors.

The rearrangement links TRBV19 to TRBJ1-3; no definite D call. Sequencing was carried out using PBMCs. The sequence derives from a man aged 45 to 65 in good health and CMV-seronegative. CDR3 loop: CASSIRGVNTIYF. In DNA form, the CDR3 reads TGTGCCAGTAGTATCCGGGGAGTTAACACCATATATTTT.